A single T cell receptor (beta chain) is shown here with its context. Its antigen is unknown. This record comes from a study of T cell clonotyping in hematopoietic cell transplantation. Data came from immunoSEQ multiplex PCR; TCRdb stores just in-frame clones and leaves some out. The repertoire includes 40,000 to 55,000 clones, less than 95% of them detected once, and approximately 0.8% sits in the top ten. Broader study findings: Broader posttransplant TCR repertoire diversity was predicted by graft donor and pretransplant recipient Inverse Simpson Index values.

Trimming removed 2 bases from V and 6 bases from J, with 4 bases in between. This CDR3 has 12 amino acids. CDR1 and CDR2 (germline): SNHLY, FYNNEI. The rearrangement joins TRBV2 to TRBJ2-2; D is unclear. The receptor comes from a woman between 50 and 59 years old in good health. Some clones in this sample may be carry-over from other donors' samples. Sequencing was performed on peripheral blood mononuclear cells. CDR3 amino acids: CASSEYAGELFF. DNA for the CDR3: TGTGCCAGCAGTGAATACGCCGGGGAGCTGTTTTTT.